These 5 T cell receptor beta chains were sequenced from one sample in a study of CD8 T cells in ankylosing spondylitis (TCRdb year 2017). Findings and caveats that apply to the study as a whole: A TCR beta motif made up of 7 to 9 highly homologous amino acid variants appeared to be characteristic of blood from ankylosing spondylitis patients.

Antigens for these TCRs are unknown. The library was obtained by 5' RACE. Sequenced using an Illumina HiSeq 2500. TCRdb trimmed the raw reads at Q25, called clones with MiXCR and kept productive beta chains. Every distinct CDR3 protein forms one entry, paired with its most common genes and DNA. Across this sample there are some 200,000 distinct CDR3 sequences, with 6% to 8% seen only once. In total, the top ten clones hold 14% of the sample. What was sequenced was blood, either unsorted or a sorted T cell fraction (not recorded which). These receptors originate from a male donor with ankylosing spondylitis.

This clonotype has a count of ten or more. The chain carries TRBV12-3 or TRBV12-4 and TRBJ2-1; 8 bases line up with TRBD1. This CDR3 has 14 amino acids. V trimming: 6 bases; J trimming: 4 bases; junction bases outside the gene matches: 5. The CDR3 protein is CASSSTGGYNEQFF. For the CDR3, the DNA is TGTGCCAGCAGCTCTACAGGGGGGTACAATGAGCAGTTCTTC.

This clonotype turned up a few times. J is TRBJ1-2 and V is TRBV10-2, with D uncertain. Germline V gives CDR1 WSHSY, CDR2 SAAADI. Trimming removed 1 base at V and 8 bases at J, with 8 bases between. This CDR3 region has 12 residues. This CDR3 reads CASSEWEEGYTF. Here the CDR3 DNA reads TGCGCCAGCAGTGAGTGGGAGGAAGGCTACACCTTC.

In this sample, this clonotype turned up many times. The chain links TRBV7-8 to TRBJ1-2, with D perhaps TRBD1 (5 bases). Trimming removed 1 base at V and 4 bases at J, with 13 bases between. CDR3 length: 15 residues. CDR1 and CDR2 (germline): SGHVS, FQNEAQ. The CDR3, as DNA: TGTGCCAGCAGCTTAGGCGGTACAGGACCCTATGGCTACACCTTC. Its protein is CASSLGGTGPYGYTF.

In its sample, this clonotype was seen a few times. This chain links TRBV3-1 with TRBJ2-5; D remains ambiguous. The CDR3 length is 10 residues. Trimming took 4 bases from V and 7 from J, leaving 4 bases between them. The germline V gene has CDR1 LGHDT and CDR2 YNNKEL (reference sequence). This chain's CDR3 is CASSRGTQYF. CDR3 nucleotides: TGTGCCAGCAGCCGGGGGACCCAGTACTTC.

This clonotype appeared many times. The V gene is TRBV7-2, the J gene TRBJ2-3; no definite D call. CDR1 and CDR2 (germline): SGHTA, FQGNSA. The CDR3 sequence is 15 residues long. V lost 1 base, J lost 0 bases, and 8 bases lay in between. CDR3 nucleotides: TGTGCCAGCAGCTTAGTGGCCACGAGCACAGATACGCAGTATTTT. Its protein is CASSLVATSTDTQYF.